This T cell receptor beta chain came from a study of control samples from healthy donors and cancer patients. Using immunoSEQ multiplex PCR, the repertoire was profiled, and TCRdb retains in-frame clones only, with some absent. The repertoire holds tens of thousands of clones, with 85% as singletons. Germline CDR1 reads SEHNR; CDR2 reads FQNEAQ (reference sequence). CDR3 length: 14 amino acids. V gave up 1 base and J gave up 5 bases; unmatched junction bases: 5. The chain is built from TRBV7-9 and TRBJ2-7; 7 bases map to TRBD1. Sequencing input: blood. The TCR comes from a man between 25 and 39 years old in good health. The DNA of the CDR3 is TGTGCCAGCAGCTTAGTTTCACAGGGGAACGAGCAGTACTTC. Its translation: CASSLVSQGNEQYF. Based on the CDR3 plus reference TRBV7-9 and TRBJ2-7, the full variable domain is DTGVSQNPRHKITKRGQNVTFRCDPISEHNRLYWYRQTLGQGPEFLTYFQNEAQLEKSRLLSDRFSAERPKGSFSTLEIQRTEQGDSAMYLCASSLVSQGNEQYFGPGTRLTVT.